A single sample gave rise to the 3 T cell receptor beta chains below, sequenced in a study of blood T cell repertoires in COVID-19. Produced via immunoSEQ multiplex PCR; TCRdb's table is partial and in-frame only. The sample yields roughly 260,000 clones, approximately 88% seen once. Sample: PBMCs or T cells enriched from blood (not recorded which). Receptor source: a woman aged 25 to 39 with acute COVID-19.

The gene calls are TRBV4-1 and TRBJ2-4; tentative D call: TRBD2 (5 bases). V gave up 3 bases and J gave up 2 bases, with 29 bases separating them. Per germline, CDR1 MGHRA and CDR2 YSYEKL. The CDR3 spans 21 residues. The CDR3 DNA sequence: TGCGCCAGCAGCCAGACTGTGCCCGCCCCCAACTGGGAGTCCTCCAAAAACATTCAGTACTTC. This gives the protein CASSQTVPAPNWESSKNIQYF.

J is TRBJ2-2 and V is TRBV5-1; TRBD1 aligns across 10 bases. The length of the CDR3 is 20 residues. Trimming cost V 0 bases and J 0 bases; bases outside gene matches: 11. Germline CDR1 and CDR2: SGHRS and YFSETQ. The CDR3 region has the DNA TGCGCCAGCAGCTTGGCCTACCGGGACAGGGGACCCGCGAACACCGGGGAGCTGTTTTTT. Protein product: CASSLAYRDRGPANTGELFF.

This clone was observed a handful of times. This chain connects TRBV4-1 to TRBJ1-4; TRBD1 is a possible D gene (5 bases). This CDR3 is 16 amino acids long. CDR1 MGHRA and CDR2 YSYEKL come from the germline V gene. The V end was cut by 4 bases, the J end by 8 bases, with 20 bases between. The CDR3 sequence is CASSLGGLLSEEKLFF. The CDR3 region has the DNA TGCGCCAGCAGCCTCGGGGGGTTACTTAGCGAGGAAAAACTGTTTTTT.